Reported below is one T cell receptor (beta chain). Investigators isolated RNA and reverse transcribed it into cDNA to act as the sequencing template. The data were produced by immunoSEQ multiplex PCR, yet TCRdb's version contains in-frame clones alone and is incomplete. The sample records around 250,000 clones, 67% being singletons. The source of the sample is a study of CD8+ T cells in alopecia areata. Germline-derived CDR1 and CDR2 are SGHDT and YYEEEE. V lost 0 bases and J lost 8, with 11 bases in between. The CDR3 totals 13 residues. The specimen was CD4+ T cells sorted from blood, collected at week 0. The chain employs TRBV5-6 and TRBJ1-2; D remains ambiguous. The receptor's source is a human donor with alopecia areata. CDR3 in amino acids: CASSLDTFWGYTF. The CDR3 DNA reads TGTGCCAGCAGCTTGGACACCTTCTGGGGCTACACCTTC.